Below, one T cell receptor (beta chain) is given with its context. Its antigen is not known. One end of the junction varies from germline; a read error may be responsible. Treatment specified: oral pan-JAK inhibitor, 5-10 mg twice daily. Peripheral blood and lesional scalp punch biopsies were taken from alopecia areata patients. The sample comes from a study of CD8+ T cells in alopecia areata. Investigators isolated RNA and reverse transcribed it into cDNA to act as the sequencing template. Here immunoSEQ multiplex PCR was the method, and the copy in TCRdb shows in-frame clones only, minus some. This sample carries fewer than 250,000 clones, 64% of them seen once, and the ten largest clones take about 4.2%. Germline V lookup: CDR1 SSHAT, CDR2 FNYEAQ (reference sequence). The CDR3 sequence is 14 residues long. General study findings and limits: While patients received tofacitinib, many expanded lesional clones remained present in scalp and blood. Scalp clonality and expanded CD8+ clones among the top 100 were significantly decreased by tofacitinib.

The sample here was CD4+ T cells sorted from blood, taken at week 4, from a patient treated with tofacitinib. This sequence joins TRBV7-7 and TRBJ2-1; 7 nucleotides line up with TRBD1. This receptor was obtained from a human donor with alopecia areata. CDR3 sequence reads: CASSLGRDRAEQFF. The CDR3 DNA follows: TGTGCTAGCAGCTTAGGACGAGACAGGGCCGAGCAGTTCTTC.